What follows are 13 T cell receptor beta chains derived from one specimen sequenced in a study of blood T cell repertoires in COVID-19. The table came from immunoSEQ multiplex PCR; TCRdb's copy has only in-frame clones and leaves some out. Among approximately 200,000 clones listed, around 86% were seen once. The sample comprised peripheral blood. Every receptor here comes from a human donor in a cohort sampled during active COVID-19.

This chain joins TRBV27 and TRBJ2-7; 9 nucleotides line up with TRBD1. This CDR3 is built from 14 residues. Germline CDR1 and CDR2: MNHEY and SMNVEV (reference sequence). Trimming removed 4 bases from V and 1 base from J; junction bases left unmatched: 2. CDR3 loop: CASSWGQGSYEQYF. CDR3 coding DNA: TGTGCCAGCAGTTGGGGACAGGGTTCCTACGAGCAGTACTTC.

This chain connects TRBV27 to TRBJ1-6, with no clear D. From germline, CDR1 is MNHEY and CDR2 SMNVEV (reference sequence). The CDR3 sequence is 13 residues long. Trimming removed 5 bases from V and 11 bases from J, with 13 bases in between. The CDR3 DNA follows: TGTGCCAGCAGTCCCCGAGGTCCTGCACCCCTCCACTTT. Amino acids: CASSPRGPAPLHF.

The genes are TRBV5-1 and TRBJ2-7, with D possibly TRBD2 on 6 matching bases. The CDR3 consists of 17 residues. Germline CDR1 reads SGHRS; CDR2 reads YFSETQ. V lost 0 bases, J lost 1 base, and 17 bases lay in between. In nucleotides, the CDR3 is TGCGCCAGCAGCTTGGCTATGGCGTCTAGCGTTTCCTACGAGCAGTACTTC. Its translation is CASSLAMASSVSYEQYF.

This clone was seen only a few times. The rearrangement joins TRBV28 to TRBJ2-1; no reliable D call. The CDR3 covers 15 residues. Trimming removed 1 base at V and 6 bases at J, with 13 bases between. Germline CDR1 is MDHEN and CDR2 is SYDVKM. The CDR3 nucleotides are TGTGCCAGCAGTTTATCACTCCTAAAGATCAATGAGCAGTTCTTC. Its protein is CASSLSLLKINEQFF.

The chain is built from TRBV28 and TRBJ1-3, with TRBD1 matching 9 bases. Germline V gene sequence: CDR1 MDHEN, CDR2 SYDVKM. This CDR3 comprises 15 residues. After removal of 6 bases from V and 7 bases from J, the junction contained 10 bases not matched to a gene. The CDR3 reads CASSPTGGFWNTIYF. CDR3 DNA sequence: TGTGCCAGCAGCCCAACAGGGGGCTTTTGGAACACCATATATTTT.

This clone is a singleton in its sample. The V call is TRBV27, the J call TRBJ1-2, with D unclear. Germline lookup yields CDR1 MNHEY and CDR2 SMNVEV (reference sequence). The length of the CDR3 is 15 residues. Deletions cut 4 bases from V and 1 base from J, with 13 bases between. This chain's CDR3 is CASSSHSLLNYGYTF. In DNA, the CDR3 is TGTGCCAGCAGTTCCCATAGTTTACTTAACTATGGCTACACCTTC.

The CDR3 loop reads CATSDKSWYGYTF. The CDR3 bases are TGTGCCACCAGTGATAAGAGTTGGTATGGCTACACCTTC. This chain connects TRBV24-1 to TRBJ1-2, with D unclear. The germline V and J ends were trimmed by 3 bases and 5 bases, with 9 bases remaining between them. This CDR3 contains 13 residues. Germline CDR1 is KGHDR and CDR2 is SFDVKD.

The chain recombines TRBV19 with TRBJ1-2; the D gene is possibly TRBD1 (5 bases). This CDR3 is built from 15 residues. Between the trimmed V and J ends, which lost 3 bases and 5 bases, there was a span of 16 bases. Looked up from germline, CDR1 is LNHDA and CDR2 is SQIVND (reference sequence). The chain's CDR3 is CASSILSRGEYGYTF. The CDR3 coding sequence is TGTGCCAGTAGTATCCTCTCTCGGGGGGAGTATGGCTACACCTTC.

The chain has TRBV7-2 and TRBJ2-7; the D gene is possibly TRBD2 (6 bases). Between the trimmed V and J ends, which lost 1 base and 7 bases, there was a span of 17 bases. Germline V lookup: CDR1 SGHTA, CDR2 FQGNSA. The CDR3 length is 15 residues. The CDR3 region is CASSLGDWGPGEQYF. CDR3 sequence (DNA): TGTGCCAGCAGCTTAGGGGACTGGGGTCCTGGGGAGCAGTACTTC.

This chain's CDR3 is CASSHSGSSYEQYF. CDR3 DNA sequence: TGTGCCAGCAGCCACAGCGGGAGCTCCTACGAGCAGTACTTC. V usage is TRBV9 and J usage is TRBJ2-7, with TRBD2 matching over 8 bases. V was clipped by 4 bases and J by 0 bases; unmatched bases: 3. The CDR3 has 14 residues. CDR1 and CDR2 (germline): SGDLS, YYNGEE. Variable domain in full (rest from reference TRBV9 and TRBJ2-7): DSGVTQTPKHLITATGQRVTLRCSPRSGDLSVYWYQQSLDQGLQFLIQYYNGEERAKGNILERFSAQQFPDLHSELNLSSLELGDSALYFCASSHSGSSYEQYFGPGTRLTVT.

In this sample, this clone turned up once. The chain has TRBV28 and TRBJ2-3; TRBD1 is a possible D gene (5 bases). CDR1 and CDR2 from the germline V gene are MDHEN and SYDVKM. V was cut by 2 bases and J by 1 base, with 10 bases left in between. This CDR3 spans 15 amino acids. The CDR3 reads CASSLRLQGTDTQYF. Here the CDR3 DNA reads TGTGCCAGCAGTTTAAGGCTACAGGGCACAGATACGCAGTATTTT. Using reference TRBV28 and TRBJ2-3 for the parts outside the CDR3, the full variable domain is DVKVTQSSRYLVKRTGEKVFLECVQDMDHENMFWYRQDPGLGLRLIYFSYDVKMKEKGDIPEGYSVSREKKERFSLILESASTNQTSMYLCASSLRLQGTDTQYFGPGTRLTVL.

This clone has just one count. In nucleotides, the CDR3 is TGTGCCACCAGTGATTTGAGGGGCAAGCCCCAGCATTTT. Translated: CATSDLRGKPQHF. This sequence joins TRBV24-1 and TRBJ1-5, with D tentatively TRBD1 (5 bases). The CDR3 runs 13 residues. Germline CDR1 reads KGHDR; CDR2 reads SFDVKD. V lost 0 bases, J lost 8 bases, and 7 bases lay in between.

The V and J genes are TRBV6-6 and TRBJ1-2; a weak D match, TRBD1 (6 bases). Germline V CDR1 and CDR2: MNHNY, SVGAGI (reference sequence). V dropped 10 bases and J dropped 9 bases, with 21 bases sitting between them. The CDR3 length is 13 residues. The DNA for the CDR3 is TGTGCCACTAGGGGGACATCGGGTGACAGCTACACCTTC. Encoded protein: CATRGTSGDSYTF.